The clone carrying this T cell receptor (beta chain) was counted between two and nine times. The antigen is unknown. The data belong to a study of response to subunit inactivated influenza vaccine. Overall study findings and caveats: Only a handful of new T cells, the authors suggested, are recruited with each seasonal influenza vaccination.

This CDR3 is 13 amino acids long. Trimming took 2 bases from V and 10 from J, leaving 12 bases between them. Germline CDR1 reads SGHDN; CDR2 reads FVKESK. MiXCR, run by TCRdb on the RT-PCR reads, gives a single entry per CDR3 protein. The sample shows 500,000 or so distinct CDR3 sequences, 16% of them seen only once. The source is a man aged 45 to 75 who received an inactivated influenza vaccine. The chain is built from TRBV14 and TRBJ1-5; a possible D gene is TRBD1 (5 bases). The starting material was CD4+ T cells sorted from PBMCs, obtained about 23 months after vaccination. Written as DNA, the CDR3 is TGTGCCAGCAGCCAATGGGGGGAGTCTCCCCAGCATTTT. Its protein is CASSQWGESPQHF. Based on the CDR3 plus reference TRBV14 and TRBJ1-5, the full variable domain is EAGVTQFPSHSVIEKGQTVTLRCDPISGHDNLYWYRRVMGKEIKFLLHFVKESKQDESGMPNNRFLAERTGGTYSTLKVQPAELEDSGVYFCASSQWGESPQHFGDGTRLSIL.